This T cell receptor beta chain originates from a study of CD8 T cells in ankylosing spondylitis. As for this clonotype: Its antigen is currently unknown.

Study results and caveats: Past studies reported some motif variants in reactive arthritis synovial fluid and blood.

Germline V gene lookup returns CDR1 MNHEY and CDR2 SVGEGT. V lost 2 bases to trimming and J lost 1 base; unmatched junction nucleotides: 3. This CDR3 spans 16 amino acids. In making TCR beta libraries, quantitative 5'-RACE with molecular barcodes was used. TCRdb used MiXCR to reprocess the 5' RACE reads, holding one entry per CDR3 protein. The sample lists a few hundred thousand distinct CDR3 sequences, about a fifth occurring once. This clonotype was sampled from a female donor with ankylosing spondylitis or in good health (not recorded which). This chain links TRBV6-2 or TRBV6-3 with TRBJ2-2, with TRBD1 matching over 8 bases. The sample was blood, either unsorted or a sorted T cell fraction (not recorded which). Here the CDR3 DNA reads TGTGCCAGCAGTTACCAAGGGACAGGGAACACCGGGGAGCTGTTTTTT. It yields the protein CASSYQGTGNTGELFF.